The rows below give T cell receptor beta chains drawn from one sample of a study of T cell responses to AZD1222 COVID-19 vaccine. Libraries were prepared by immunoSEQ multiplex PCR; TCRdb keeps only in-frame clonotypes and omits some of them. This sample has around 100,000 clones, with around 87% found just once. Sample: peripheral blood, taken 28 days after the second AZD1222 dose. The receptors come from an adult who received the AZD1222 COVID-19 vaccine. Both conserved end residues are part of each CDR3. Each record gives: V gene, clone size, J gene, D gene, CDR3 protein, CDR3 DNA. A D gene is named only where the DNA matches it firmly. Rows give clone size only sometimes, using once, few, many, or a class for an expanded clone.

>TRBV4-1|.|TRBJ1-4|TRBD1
CASSQDNNRGVREKLFF
TGCGCCAGCAGCCAAGATAATAACAGGGGCGTCCGGGAAAAACTGTTTTTT
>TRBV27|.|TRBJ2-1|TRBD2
CASSIREGRGEQFF
TGTGCCAGCAGTATCCGGGAGGGTCGGGGTGAGCAGTTCTTC
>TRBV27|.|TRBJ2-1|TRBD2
CASGLAGANEQFF
TGTGCCAGCGGACTAGCGGGGGCCAATGAGCAGTTCTTC
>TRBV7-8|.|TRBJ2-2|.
CASSSGPIAGELFF
TGTGCCAGCAGCTCGGGGCCGATAGCCGGGGAGCTGTTTTTT
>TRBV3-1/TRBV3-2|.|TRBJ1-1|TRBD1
CASSRIAGGNTEAFF
TGTGCCAGCTCCCGAATTGCAGGGGGCAACACTGAAGCTTTCTTT
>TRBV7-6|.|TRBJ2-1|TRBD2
CASSLYPTSGSYNEQFF
TGTGCCAGCAGCTTATACCCCACTAGCGGGAGTTACAATGAGCAGTTCTTC
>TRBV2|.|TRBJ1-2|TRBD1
CASSPGQGSGYTF
TGTGCCAGCAGTCCGGGACAGGGCTCTGGCTACACCTTC
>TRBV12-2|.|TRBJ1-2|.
CASRLYEGTLINYGYTF
TGTGCAAGTCGCTTATATGAGGGGACTTTGATTAACTATGGCTACACCTTC
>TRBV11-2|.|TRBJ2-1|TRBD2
CASSGSGNNEQFF
TGTGCCAGCAGCGGGAGCGGGAACAATGAGCAGTTCTTC
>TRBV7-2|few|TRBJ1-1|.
CASSTGPGNTEAFF
TGTGCCAGCAGCACGGGACCCGGGAACACTGAAGCTTTCTTT
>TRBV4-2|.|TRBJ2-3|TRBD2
CASSRQAAQRGRPSTDTQYF
TGTGCCAGCAGCCGGCAAGCGGCCCAGCGGGGGAGACCCAGCACAGATACGCAGTATTTT
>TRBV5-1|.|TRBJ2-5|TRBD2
CASSGGTSGQETQYF
TGCGCCAGCAGCGGCGGGACTAGCGGCCAAGAGACCCAGTACTTC
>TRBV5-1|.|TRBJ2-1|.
CASSLGLGVDEQFF
TGCGCCAGCAGCTTGGGCTTGGGGGTCGATGAGCAGTTCTTC
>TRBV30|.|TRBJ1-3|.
CAWSARGNTIYF
TGTGCCTGGAGTGCGCGTGGAAACACCATATATTTT
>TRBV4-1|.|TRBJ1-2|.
CASSPKLPPNYGYTF
TGCGCCAGCAGCCCCAAGTTGCCCCCTAACTATGGCTACACCTTC
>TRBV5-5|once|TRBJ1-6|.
CASSSGGAARVSAPLHF
TGTGCCAGCAGCTCGGGGGGGGCCGCCAGGGTTAGTGCACCCCTCCACTTT
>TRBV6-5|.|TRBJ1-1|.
CASGPGHQEAFF
TGTGCCAGCGGTCCGGGACACCAAGAAGCTTTCTTT
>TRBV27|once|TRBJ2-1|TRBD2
CASSFSSGRARRGDEQFF
TGTGCCAGCAGTTTCAGTAGCGGGAGGGCTCGACGGGGGGATGAGCAGTTCTTC
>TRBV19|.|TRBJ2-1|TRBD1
CASSQTGIEQFF
TGTGCCAGTAGCCAGACAGGGATTGAGCAGTTCTTC
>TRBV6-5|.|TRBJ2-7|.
CASSITGETGEQYF
TGTGCCAGCAGCATAACCGGGGAAACGGGCGAGCAGTACTTC
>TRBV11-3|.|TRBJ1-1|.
CASSLDPGNTEAFF
TGTGCCAGCAGCTTAGATCCCGGTAACACTGAAGCTTTCTTT
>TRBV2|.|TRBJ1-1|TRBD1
CASSGQGSGNAEAFF
TGTGCCAGCAGTGGACAGGGATCAGGGAACGCTGAAGCTTTCTTT
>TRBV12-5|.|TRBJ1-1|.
CASGPGQLNTEAFF
TGTGCTAGTGGCCCGGGGCAGCTGAACACTGAAGCTTTCTTT
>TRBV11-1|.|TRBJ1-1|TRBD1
CASSAYRGQLNTEAFF
TGTGCCAGCAGCGCGTACAGGGGGCAATTGAACACTGAAGCTTTCTTT
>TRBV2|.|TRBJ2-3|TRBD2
CASRAGVGAGTDTQYF
TGTGCCAGCAGAGCGGGAGTGGGGGCTGGCACAGATACGCAGTATTTT